This T cell receptor (beta chain) was sequenced for a study of shared clonotypes between healthy human individuals. Turning to the study itself: There were three CD4 naive, three CD4 memory, two CD8 naive and one CD8 memory plates per donor.

CD45RO-negative, CCR7-selected cells formed the naive CD8 fraction, which excluded terminally differentiated effector memory CD45RA+ cells. Every one of the donors was a Caucasian adult that lived in Nashville, Tennessee. Generated by immunoSEQ multiplex PCR, the TCRdb table keeps only in-frame clones and is missing some. The repertoire holds about 680,000 clones, 90% to 95% seen once, with 20% to 25% in the top ten. Study-level points and caveats: Larger richness was generally estimated for naive than memory subsets.

The CDR3 totals 15 residues. J was trimmed by 1 base and V by 4 bases; bases with no gene match: 1. Germline lookup yields CDR1 MGHRA and CDR2 YSYEKL. This clone was counted only a few times. Its cognate antigen is unknown. Material for sequencing was naive CD8+ T cells sorted from blood. This TCR came from a man aged 30 to 45 in good health. This chain links TRBV4-1 with TRBJ2-2; TRBD2 matches 9 bases. CDR3 DNA sequence: TGCGCCAGCAGCCCGACTAGCGGGAACACCGGGGAGCTGTTTTTT. Protein product: CASSPTSGNTGELFF.